This entry lists 14 T cell receptor beta chains sequenced from one sample in a study of CD8 T cells in ankylosing spondylitis. These receptors have no identified antigens. Via MiXCR, TCRdb re-called the 5' RACE reads, giving one row per CDR3 protein. The sample has 400,000 to 450,000 distinct CDR3 sequences; about 15% are singletons. Findings and caveats of the study: Blood of patients with ankylosing spondylitis appeared to be characterized by a TCR beta motif of several highly homologous variants.

The specimen was blood, either unsorted or a sorted T cell fraction (not recorded which). These receptors came from a male donor with ankylosing spondylitis.

This clonotype was counted ten times or more. The V and J genes are TRBV5-1 and TRBJ1-1; TRBD1 aligns across 11 bases. CDR1 and CDR2 from the germline V gene are SGHRS and YFSETQ. V lost 4 bases to trimming and J lost 4 bases; unmatched junction nucleotides: 6. The length of the CDR3 is 15 residues. The CDR3 bases are TGCGCCAGCAGCGGCGGACAGGGGGCGAGCACTGAAGCTTTCTTT. Translated: CASSGGQGASTEAFF.

The gene calls are TRBV5-1 and TRBJ2-7; 9 nucleotides match TRBD1. Germline values: CDR1 SGHRS, CDR2 YFSETQ. The V segment lost 3 bases and the J segment 6 bases; nucleotides outside the gene matches: 10. The CDR3 extends over 15 amino acids. The CDR3 sequence: CASSWGDRVFSEQYF. The CDR3 DNA is TGCGCCAGCAGCTGGGGGGACAGGGTGTTCTCCGAGCAGTACTTC.

The table lists this clonotype with a few counts. The V and J genes are TRBV5-1 and TRBJ1-4; D unresolved. The CDR3 runs 14 residues. The V gene's germline CDR1 is SGHRS and CDR2 YFSETQ. The germline V and J ends were trimmed by 0 bases and 4 bases, with 7 bases remaining between them. The CDR3 coding sequence is TGCGCCAGCAGCTTGGGGACGGATAATGAAAAACTGTTTTTT. The encoded protein is CASSLGTDNEKLFF.

This chain links TRBV7-9 with TRBJ2-7; D call uncertain. CDR3 size: 12 residues. V shed 5 bases and J shed 6 bases, with 11 bases lying between them. From germline, CDR1 is SEHNR and CDR2 FQNEAQ (reference sequence). The CDR3 sequence is CASSTIRSEQYF. The CDR3 nucleotides read TGTGCCAGCAGCACCATCAGGAGCGAGCAGTACTTC.

The rearrangement uses TRBV29-1 and TRBJ2-2, with TRBD1 matching over 11 bases. There are 14 residues in the CDR3. V shed 6 bases and J 4 bases; nucleotides not matched to a gene: 4. Germline values: CDR1 SQVTM, CDR2 ANQGSEA. The CDR3 DNA reads TGCAGCGTAGGACAGGGGGCTGGCACCGGGGAGCTGTTTTTT. Its protein is CSVGQGAGTGELFF.

This clonotype was seen repeatedly, ten times or more. The gene calls are TRBV9 and TRBJ2-3; the D gene could be TRBD1 or TRBD2 (5 bases each). The germline CDR1 and CDR2 sequences are SGDLS and YYNGEE. Trimming pared 4 bases from V and 6 bases from J, leaving 15 bases between. The CDR3 consists of 14 residues. The CDR3 region has the DNA TGTGCCAGCAGCCCCCCCGGGGCGTCTGATACGCAGTATTTT. Protein: CASSPPGASDTQYF.

This clonotype turned up a few times. The CDR3 reads CSARIHQFF. As DNA, the CDR3 is TGCAGTGCTAGAATCCACCAGTTCTTC. V gene TRBV20-1 combines with J gene TRBJ2-1; D remains unclear. Germline V lookup: CDR1 DFQATT, CDR2 SNEGSKA (reference sequence). V gave up 2 bases and J gave up 13 bases, with 6 bases separating them. This CDR3 has 9 amino acids.

This clonotype was seen only a few times. V usage is TRBV12-3 or TRBV12-4 and J usage is TRBJ1-1; D unresolved. The V end lost 1 base, the J end lost 7 bases, and 10 bases lay between the germline ends. The CDR3 consists of 13 residues. As DNA, the CDR3 is TGTGCCAGCAGTTTAGTGCGGAAGGGTGAAGCTTTCTTT. Amino acids: CASSLVRKGEAFF.

The genes are TRBV20-1 and TRBJ2-1; 9 bases align to TRBD2. V was clipped by 6 bases and J by 5 bases; unmatched bases: 8. The germline gives CDR1 DFQATT, CDR2 SNEGSKA (reference sequence). The CDR3 has 14 amino acids. The CDR3 nucleotides read TGCAGTGCCCTTAGCGGGAGATACCACAATGAGCAGTTCTTC. Amino acid sequence: CSALSGRYHNEQFF.

The chain links TRBV20-1 to TRBJ2-3; 11 positions agree with TRBD2. Per the germline V gene, CDR1 is DFQATT and CDR2 is SNEGSKA (reference sequence). CDR3 length: 15 residues. V lost 6 bases to trimming and J lost 5 bases; unmatched junction nucleotides: 10. CDR3 nucleotide sequence: TGCAGTGCCGTTCCCCTAGCGGGAGGCGGAGATACGCAGTATTTT. This translates into CSAVPLAGGGDTQYF.

The chain uses TRBV20-1 and TRBJ1-2; D might be TRBD1 (6 bases). Trimming cost V 0 bases and J 4 bases, with 12 bases left between them. The CDR3 totals 14 residues. CDR1 and CDR2 from the germline V gene are DFQATT and SNEGSKA (reference sequence). In nucleotides, the CDR3 is TGCAGTGCTAGAGATCGGGGAGGGGGCTATGGCTACACCTTC. This gives the protein CSARDRGGGYGYTF.

This chain joins TRBV7-9 and TRBJ2-1, with a weak D call TRBD1 (5 bases). This CDR3 region has 14 residues. The germline V and J ends were trimmed by 5 bases and 7 bases, with 15 bases remaining between them. Germline loops: CDR1 SEHNR, CDR2 FQNEAQ (reference sequence). CDR3 coding DNA: TGTGCCAGCAGCCATGGGCAGGGTGAGAATGAGCAGTTCTTC. Translating it yields CASSHGQGENEQFF.

Only a few counts were recorded for this clonotype. V usage is TRBV12-3 or TRBV12-4 and J usage is TRBJ1-5; weak D call: TRBD1 (6 bases). The CDR3 loop spans 14 amino acids. Trimming removed 6 bases from V and 6 bases from J, with 15 bases in between. The CDR3 DNA reads as TGTGCCAGCAGCAAACAGGGTTGGTCTCAGCCCCAGCATTTT. It is translated as CASSKQGWSQPQHF.

This clonotype turned up a few times. The rearrangement uses TRBV12-3 or TRBV12-4 and TRBJ2-1; D may be TRBD2 (6 bases). This CDR3 contains 14 residues. V was shortened by 5 bases and J by 11 bases, with 19 bases between the two germline ends. The CDR3 DNA follows: TGTGCCAGCAGTCTCTCGGGAGAGAAAGATAAGCAGTTCTTC. Protein: CASSLSGEKDKQFF.